Below, one T cell receptor (beta chain) is given with its context. It lacks a known antigen. There are no base qualities to consult, and no much larger clone falls within one base. This record comes from a study of Tregs in tolerant kidney transplant recipients (dated by TCRdb to the late 2010s). Study-level background: TCRbeta sequencing was used in the study to identify donor-specific regulatory T cells before combined kidney and bone marrow transplantation, and the identified cells were then tracked after transplant. TCRbeta repertoire sequencing was used in a few healthy controls to compare several ways of expanding Tregs specific for an allogeneic donor.

For TCRbeta CDR3 sequencing, genomic DNA was extracted from sorted cells using the QIAGEN DNeasy Blood and Tissue Kit. High-throughput TCRbeta CDR3 sequencing, which included PCR amplification with bias correction and internal controls, was done commercially through immunoSEQ. The paper's processing steps were these. Unique productive TCRbeta sequences were defined by CDR3 nucleotide sequence where primers matched, and otherwise by CDR3 amino acid sequence together with Vbeta and Jbeta genes. Sorting error was corrected by removing sequences shared between sorted populations at a frequency ratio of 2:1 or less, and the remaining shared sequences were assigned to the higher population. Sequences were defined as donor-reactive when expanded at least 5-fold in CFSE-low cells versus unstimulated cells and present at a frequency of at least 0.01% in CFSE-low cells. Repertoire divergence was quantified by Jensen-Shannon divergence calculated from the top 100 TCRbeta sequences ranked by frequency. For samples with multiple sequencing runs, sorting error was corrected separately for each run before the runs were pooled. TCRdb took over this immuneACCESS table, retaining in-frame rearrangements with V and J assigned. Such tables are incomplete; in checked studies, under half of the missing clones stem from an unresolved V gene, and the remainder is unexplained. Clone size and V and J calls were adopted from that table, with D and trimming inferred from the DNA. The sample profile shows approximately 90,000 clones; around nine tenths of them were found once. Together, the top ten hold over 4% of the sample.

The germline V gene specifies SGHDN as CDR1 and FVKESK as CDR2. The trim is 0 bases for V and 4 bases for J, with a gap of 10 bases between the germline ends. Reading from cysteine to phenylalanine, the CDR3 counts 15 amino acids. Solely the CDR3 DNA is kept, with 45 bases framed from the first base. Thawed PBMCs were FACS-sorted into unstimulated Tregs (CD4+CD25+CD127-), CD4+ non-Tregs (CD4+CD25-), CD4 cells and CD8 cells. Healthy control blood came either as purchased buffy coats or from healthy volunteers. Healthy control blood was separated into PBMCs by Ficoll density gradient and cryopreserved, and patient PBMCs were collected both before and after transplant. The investigation overall reported the following: Expanding Tregs with activated donor B cells appeared to identify the most biologically relevant and donor-specific TCRbeta repertoire. Although technical replication error seemed to be minimal, the question of biological reproducibility was not addressed directly. The study was limited by small patient numbers, and the findings need validation in larger populations and under other immunosuppression protocols.

Recombination joined TRBV14 with TRBJ2-1; TRBD2 is a possible D gene, resting on 5 matching bases. The sample comprised CD8+ T cells from blood. The source of this sequence is a human donor in good health. The CDR3 protein is CASSQDPRGYNEQFF. At the DNA level, the sequence is TGTGCCAGCAGCCAAGATCCCCGGGGTTACAATGAGCAGTTCTTC.